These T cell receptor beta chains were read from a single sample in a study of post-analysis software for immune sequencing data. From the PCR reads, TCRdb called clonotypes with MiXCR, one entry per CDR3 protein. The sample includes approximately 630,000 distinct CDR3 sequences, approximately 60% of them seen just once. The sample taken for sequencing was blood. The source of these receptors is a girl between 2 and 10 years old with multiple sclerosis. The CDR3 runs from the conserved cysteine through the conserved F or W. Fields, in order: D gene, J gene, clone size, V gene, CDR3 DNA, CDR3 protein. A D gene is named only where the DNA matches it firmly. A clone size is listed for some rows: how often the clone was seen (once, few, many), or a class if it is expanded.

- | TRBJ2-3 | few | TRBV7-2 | TGTGCCAGCAGCATAGCTAGCGCAGATACGCAGTATTTT | CASSIASADTQYF
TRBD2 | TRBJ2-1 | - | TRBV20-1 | TGCAGTGCTAGAGATGGGACTAGCGGGAGGGAGTACAATGAGCAGTTCTTC | CSARDGTSGREYNEQFF
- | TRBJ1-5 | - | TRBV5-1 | TGCGCCAGCAGCTTGTTTGGTAATCAGCCCCAGCATTTT | CASSLFGNQPQHF
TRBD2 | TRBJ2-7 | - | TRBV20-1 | TGCAGTGCCCTCGCGACTAGCGGGAGCTACGAGCAGTACTTC | CSALATSGSYEQYF
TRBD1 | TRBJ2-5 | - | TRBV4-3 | TGCGCCAGCAGCCAAGAGCTGTTAGGCGGGACAGGGCTCGGAGAGACCCAGTACTTC | CASSQELLGGTGLGETQYF
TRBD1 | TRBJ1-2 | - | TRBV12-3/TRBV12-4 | TGTGCCAGCAGTCGGACAGGGGCTTCCTATGGCTACACCTTC | CASSRTGASYGYTF
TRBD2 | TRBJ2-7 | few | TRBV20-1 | TGCAGTGCGGAACTAGCGGGAAGCTCCTACGAGCAGTACTTC | CSAELAGSSYEQYF
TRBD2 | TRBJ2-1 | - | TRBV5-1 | TGCGCCAGCCGGGAAGCGGGGACCTACAATGAGCAGTTCTTC | CASREAGTYNEQFF
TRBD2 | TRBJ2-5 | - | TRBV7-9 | TGTGCCAGCAGGGGTAGCGGGGGGTTCCAAGAGACCCAGTACTTC | CASRGSGGFQETQYF
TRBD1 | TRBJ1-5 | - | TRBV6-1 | TGTGCCAGCAGTGAATCACAGGGGAGTAGCAATCAGCCCCAGCATTTT | CASSESQGSSNQPQHF
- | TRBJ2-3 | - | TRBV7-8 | TGTGCCAGCAGCCCCCTGGTCCTTACTAGCACAGATACGCAGTATTTT | CASSPLVLTSTDTQYF
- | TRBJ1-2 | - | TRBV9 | TGTGCCAGCAGCCCCAGACAGTCTAACTATGGCTACACCTTC | CASSPRQSNYGYTF
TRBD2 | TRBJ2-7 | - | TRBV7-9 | TGTGCCAGCAGCTTAGAGGGAGGGAGAGGCTACGAGCAGTACTTC | CASSLEGGRGYEQYF
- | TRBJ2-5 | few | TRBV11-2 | TGTGCCAGCAGCTTAGGTAGCAGGGGAGGGGAGACCCAGTACTTC | CASSLGSRGGETQYF
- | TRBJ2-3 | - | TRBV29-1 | TGCAGCGTTGCAGACGAGGGCGGGTACAGCACAGATACGCAGTATTTT | CSVADEGGYSTDTQYF
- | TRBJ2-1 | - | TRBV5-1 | TGCGCCAGCAGCTTGGCCGGCAGGAACAATGAGCAGTTCTTC | CASSLAGRNNEQFF
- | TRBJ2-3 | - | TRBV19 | TGTGCCAGTAGTCCGAGACAGGTCTTTACAGATACGCAGTATTTT | CASSPRQVFTDTQYF
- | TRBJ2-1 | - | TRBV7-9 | TGTGCCAGCACCCCCGACTTGGGGCAGTTCTTC | CASTPDLGQFF
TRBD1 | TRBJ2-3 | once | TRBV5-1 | TGCGCCAGCAGCTTCCGGGACAGGGTCGATACGCAGTATTTT | CASSFRDRVDTQYF
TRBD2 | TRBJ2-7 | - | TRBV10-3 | TGTGCCATCAGTGGAAGGACTAGCGGGATCGACGAGCAGTACTTC | CAISGRTSGIDEQYF
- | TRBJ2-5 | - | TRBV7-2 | TGTGCCAGCAGCTTAGTTTACCTAGAGACCCAGTACTTC | CASSLVYLETQYF
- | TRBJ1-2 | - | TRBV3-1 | TGTGCCAGCAGCCAAGATTACACTAACTATGGCTACACCTTC | CASSQDYTNYGYTF
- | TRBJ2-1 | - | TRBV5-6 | TGTGCCAGCAGCTTGTATTGGGGGGCTGAGCAGTTCTTC | CASSLYWGAEQFF
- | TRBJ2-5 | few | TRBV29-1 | TGCAGCGTTGAAGATCAGGGCGAGGGGCTGGAGACCCAGTACTTC | CSVEDQGEGLETQYF
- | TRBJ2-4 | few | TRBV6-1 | TGTGCCAGCACGCACCGGTCTACCAGGGGCCTACGACTAGCCAAAAACATTCAGTACTTC | CASTHRSTRGLRLAKNIQYF
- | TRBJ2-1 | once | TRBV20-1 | TGCAGTGCTAGAGCAGGGGCGTTGGGTGAGCAGTTCTTC | CSARAGALGEQFF
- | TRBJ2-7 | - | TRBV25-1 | TGTGCCAGCAGTACAGGGCCCTTATACGAGCAGTACTTC | CASSTGPLYEQYF
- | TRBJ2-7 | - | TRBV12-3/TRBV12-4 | TGTGCCAGCAGTTTACATGGATACGAGCAGTACTTC | CASSLHGYEQYF
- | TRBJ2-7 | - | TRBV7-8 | TGTGCCAGCAGCCCTCGCTGGGGGAGCTACGAGCAGTACTTC | CASSPRWGSYEQYF
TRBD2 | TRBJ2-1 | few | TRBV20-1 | TGCAGTGCTAGAATCGCTAGCGGGGTCTATGAGCAGTTCTTC | CSARIASGVYEQFF
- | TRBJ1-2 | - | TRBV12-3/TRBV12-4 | TGTGCATCCGCGGTATCGAACTATGGCTACACCTTC | CASAVSNYGYTF
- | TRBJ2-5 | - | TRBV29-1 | TGCAGCGTTGACCCAGAGGGATTCCAAGAGACCCAGGACTTC | CSVDPEGFQETQDF
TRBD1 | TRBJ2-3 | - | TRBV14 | TGTGCCAGCAGCCAAACAGGGGACCCAGTAGATATGCAGTATTTT | CASSQTGDPVDMQYF
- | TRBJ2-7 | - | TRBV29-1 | TGCAGCTCCTCCGGGACCGACTACGAGCAGTACTTC | CSSSGTDYEQYF
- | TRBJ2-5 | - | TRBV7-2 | TGTGCCAGCAGCTCGAACGTTCTAGGAGTGGGAGAGACCCAGTACTTC | CASSSNVLGVGETQYF
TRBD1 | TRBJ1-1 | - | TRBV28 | TGTGCCAGCAGTTTGGCGGACAGGAGTGTGGTAGAAGCTTTCTTT | CASSLADRSVVEAFF
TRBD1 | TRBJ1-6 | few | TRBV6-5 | TGTGCCAGCAGTTACTCCGGACAGGATAATTCACCCCTCCACTTT | CASSYSGQDNSPLHF
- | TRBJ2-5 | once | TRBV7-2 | TGTGCCAGCAGCCCACAGGGAGGTGGTGAGACCCAGTACTTC | CASSPQGGGETQYF
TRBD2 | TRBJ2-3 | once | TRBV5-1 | TGCGCCAGCAGCCCAGGACTAGCGGGAATTGGGGATACGCAGTATTTT | CASSPGLAGIGDTQYF
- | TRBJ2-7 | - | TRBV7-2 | TGTGCCAGCAGCCTTGGACGCATCACCTACGAGCAGTACTTC | CASSLGRITYEQYF
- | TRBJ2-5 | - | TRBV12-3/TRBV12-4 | TGTGCCAGCAGTCCGGCCAGGGGTCTGGAGACCCAGTACTTC | CASSPARGLETQYF
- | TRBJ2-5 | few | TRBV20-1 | TGCAGTGCTAGTGGGTTCTCCCCGGGCCAAGAGACCCAGTACTTC | CSASGFSPGQETQYF
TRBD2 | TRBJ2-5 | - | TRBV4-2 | TGTGCCAGCAGGCAACGACTAGCGGGAGTGGGAGAGCGGTACTTC | CASRQRLAGVGERYF
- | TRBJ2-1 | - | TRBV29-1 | TGCAGCGTACCAATCCCCGGTAGTGAGCAGTTCTTC | CSVPIPGSEQFF
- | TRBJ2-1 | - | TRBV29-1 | TGCAGCGTTGATTCAACTACAGGGAGCTCCTACAATGAGCAGTTCTTC | CSVDSTTGSSYNEQFF
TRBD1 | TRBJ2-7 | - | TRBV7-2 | TGTGCCAGCAGGTACCCGGGACAGGGGATATACGAGCAGTACTTC | CASRYPGQGIYEQYF
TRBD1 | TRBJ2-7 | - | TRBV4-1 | TGCGCCAGCTCAGCTGGACAGGGGGAAGGCTACGAGCAGTACTTC | CASSAGQGEGYEQYF
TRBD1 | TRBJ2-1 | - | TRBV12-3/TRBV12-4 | TGTGCCAGCAGCCCCGGGACAGGGAAACACGATGAGCAGTTCTTC | CASSPGTGKHDEQFF
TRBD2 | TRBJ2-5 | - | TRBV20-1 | TGCAGTGCTATCCGGGGGGGCCAAGAGACCCAGTACTTC | CSAIRGGQETQYF
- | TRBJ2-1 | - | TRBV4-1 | TGCGCCAGCAGCCAAGATATAAGGGCCTCCTACAATGAGCAGTTCTTC | CASSQDIRASYNEQFF
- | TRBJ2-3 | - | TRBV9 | TGTGCCAGCAGCGAGGTACACACCACAGATACGCAGTATTTT | CASSEVHTTDTQYF
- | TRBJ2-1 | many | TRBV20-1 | TGCAGTGCTCCTAGGGGCTATGAGCAGTTCTTC | CSAPRGYEQFF
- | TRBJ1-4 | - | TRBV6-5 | TGTGCCAGCAGTTCGGGGGGCGCGGCTAATGAAAAACTGTTTTTT | CASSSGGAANEKLFF
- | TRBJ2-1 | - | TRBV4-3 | TGCGCCAGCAGCCAAGATCAGGGGCCGGGGAATGGGCAGTTCTTC | CASSQDQGPGNGQFF
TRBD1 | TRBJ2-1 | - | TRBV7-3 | TGTGCCAGCAGCTTAAATAAAAGGCACCGGGACAGGGGTCTCTACAATGAGCAGTTCTTC | CASSLNKRHRDRGLYNEQFF
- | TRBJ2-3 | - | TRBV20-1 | TGCAGTGCTAGAGCCCACACAGATACGCAGTATTTT | CSARAHTDTQYF
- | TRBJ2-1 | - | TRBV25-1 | TGTGCCAGCAGTCTATCGTCCGGGACTGGATACAATGAGCAGTTCTTC | CASSLSSGTGYNEQFF
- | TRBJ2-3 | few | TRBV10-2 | TGCGCCAGCAGTGAGCGGGCGGGCGAGGGGTCCGGTACGCAGTATTTT | CASSERAGEGSGTQYF
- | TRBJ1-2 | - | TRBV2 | TGTGCCAGCAGTGAAGGATCAAGGTCTAATGGCTACACCTTC | CASSEGSRSNGYTF
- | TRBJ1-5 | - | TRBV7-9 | TGTGCCAGCAGCGCAGGACAGACAACCGATCAGCCCCAGCATTTT | CASSAGQTTDQPQHF